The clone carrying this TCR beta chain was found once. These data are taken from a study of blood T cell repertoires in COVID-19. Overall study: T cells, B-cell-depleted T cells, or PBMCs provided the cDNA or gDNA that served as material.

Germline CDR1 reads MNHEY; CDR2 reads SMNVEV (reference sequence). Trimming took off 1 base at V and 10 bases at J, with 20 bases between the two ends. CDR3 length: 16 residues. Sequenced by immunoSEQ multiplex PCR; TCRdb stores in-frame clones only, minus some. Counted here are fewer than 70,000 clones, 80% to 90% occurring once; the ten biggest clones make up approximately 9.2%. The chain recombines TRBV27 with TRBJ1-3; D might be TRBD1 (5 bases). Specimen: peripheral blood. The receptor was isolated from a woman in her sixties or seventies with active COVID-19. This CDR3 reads CASSLCRVPIGVTIYF. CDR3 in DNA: TGTGCCAGCAGTTTATGCCGGGTCCCAATAGGGGTGACCATATATTTT.